These T cell receptor beta chains were read from a single sample in a study of CD8+CD57+ T cells in acquired aplastic anemia. TCRdb reprocessed the reads via MiXCR and lists one record per CDR3 protein. The sample yields over 150,000 distinct CDR3 sequences, approximately 40% seen once. Sequencing was performed on sorted CD4+, CD8+, or CD8+CD57+ T cells (not recorded which) from PBMCs. The receptors originated from a human donor in good health. Each CDR3 is given without its conserved first and last residue. Fields, in order: V gene, J gene, CDR3 protein.

TRBV10-3	TRBJ1-5	AISVPNQPQH
TRBV20-1	TRBJ2-7	SARDLEREQY
TRBV7-2	TRBJ1-5	ASSLRSGGGQPQH
TRBV2	TRBJ1-1	ASSDRGVANTEAF
TRBV24-1	TRBJ2-3	ATSEEGSTDTQY
TRBV14	TRBJ2-7	ASRSGTGSRGEQY
TRBV10-1	TRBJ2-3	ASSSMGLMDADTQY
TRBV10-3	TRBJ1-1	AISSGVGSETEAF
TRBV29-1	TRBJ2-5	SVEQPGQETQY
TRBV6-1	TRBJ1-1	ASSAWEVRDTEAF
TRBV29-1	TRBJ1-1	SVTRSNTEAF
TRBV7-2	TRBJ2-3	ASSQRGAGNLGETQY
TRBV20-1	TRBJ2-7	SATWAGQDLYEQY
TRBV20-1	TRBJ2-5	SASRGPGETQY
TRBV10-3	TRBJ2-5	AISDGETQY
TRBV18	TRBJ2-4	ASSPPGSQNIQY
TRBV10-3	TRBJ1-5	AISGSQWSQPQH
TRBV25-1	TRBJ1-1	ASRTGSGEAF
TRBV12-3/TRBV12-4	TRBJ2-3	ASRMGTSGRDTQY
TRBV7-9	TRBJ1-1	ASSLETGSNTEAF
TRBV9	TRBJ1-2	ASSALVQGNYGYT
TRBV12-3/TRBV12-4	TRBJ2-5	ASRNATGGEETQY
TRBV13	TRBJ2-3	ASSHRAGDTDTQY
TRBV10-3	TRBJ1-1	ASSLSENTEAF
TRBV5-1	TRBJ2-3	ASSLVRGQDTQY
TRBV20-1	TRBJ1-2	SALRGGGGGYT
TRBV10-3	TRBJ2-2	ASAGQGLIAGELF
TRBV19	TRBJ2-7	ASSRETGNYEQY
TRBV6-1	TRBJ2-5	ASQGLVQETQY
TRBV29-1	TRBJ1-2	SAPWGGGYT
TRBV2	TRBJ2-7	ASRILQSHPEQY
TRBV7-8	TRBJ2-2	ASSLRGTGGTGELF
TRBV29-1	TRBJ1-4	SVGGSGEKLF
TRBV11-3	TRBJ2-2	ASSLSGNLKGELF
TRBV6-1	TRBJ1-2	ASTLDRNNYGYT
TRBV7-3	TRBJ1-1	ASRQTGNTEAF
TRBV20-1	TRBJ2-3	SATGQQSTDTQY
TRBV5-1	TRBJ2-3	ASSVSGGGVDTQY
TRBV12-3/TRBV12-4	TRBJ1-5	ASSLWQLNQPQH
TRBV15	TRBJ1-1	AISPDRGLEAF
TRBV6-1	TRBJ2-7	ASSQTPEGTYEQY
TRBV30	TRBJ2-3	AWSVWGSTDTQY
TRBV7-6	TRBJ2-5	ASSLRASEETQY
TRBV6-4	TRBJ2-1	ASSGEGYNEQF
TRBV20-1	TRBJ2-1	SARDKSVYNEQF
TRBV2	TRBJ2-5	ASSEQGAGETQY
TRBV5-1	TRBJ1-1	ASSAEAGSTEAF
TRBV6-1	TRBJ1-6	ASGQDRGYSYNSPLH
TRBV10-2	TRBJ2-7	ASSEWGTYEQY